This T cell receptor beta chain was captured by sequencing in a study of blood T cell repertoires in COVID-19. About the research overall: Samples came from the United States, Italy and Spain, spanning acute and convalescent COVID-19. The analysed material was cDNA or gDNA that came from T cells, B-cell-depleted T cells, or PBMCs.

The CDR3 extends over 14 amino acids. CDR1 is SGHTA, CDR2 FQGNSA, per germline. With V trimmed by 5 bases and J by 9 bases, 8 bases remained unmatched. In the original processing: Quantification of nucleated cells was approximated via reference gene primer amplification. TCRdb's copy holds only in-frame clones and misses some; the assay was immunoSEQ multiplex PCR. That table is the source of V, J and clone size, and D and trimming were worked out from the DNA. This table holds under 75,000 clones, around 89% found once. The V call is TRBV7-2, the J call TRBJ2-4; 9 bases are a match to TRBD2. The clonotype originates from a man between 45 and 60 years old with acute or convalescent COVID-19. The sample was peripheral blood. The CDR3 DNA reads TGTGCCAGCAGCGAGGTCAGGACTAGCGCCATTCAGTACTTC. The encoded protein is CASSEVRTSAIQYF.